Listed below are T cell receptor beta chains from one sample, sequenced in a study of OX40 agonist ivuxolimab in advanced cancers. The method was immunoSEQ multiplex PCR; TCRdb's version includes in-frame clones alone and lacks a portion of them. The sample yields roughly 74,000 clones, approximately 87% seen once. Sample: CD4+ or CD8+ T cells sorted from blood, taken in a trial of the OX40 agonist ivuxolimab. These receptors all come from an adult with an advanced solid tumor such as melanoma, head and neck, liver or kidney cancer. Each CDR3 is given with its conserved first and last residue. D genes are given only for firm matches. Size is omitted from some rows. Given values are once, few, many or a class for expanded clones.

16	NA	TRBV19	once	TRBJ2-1	CASSFRATSSYNEQFF	TGTGCCAGTAGTTTTCGGGCGACGAGCTCCTACAATGAGCAGTTCTTC
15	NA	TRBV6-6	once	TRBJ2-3	CAGGPAGARTDTQYF	TGTGCCGGGGGGCCGGCGGGCGCCCGCACAGATACGCAGTATTTT
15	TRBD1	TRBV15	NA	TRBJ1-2	CATSRRTGGSYGYTF	TGTGCCACCAGCAGAAGGACAGGCGGTAGTTATGGCTACACCTTC
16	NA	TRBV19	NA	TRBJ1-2	CASRNWDGGAVYGYTF	TGTGCCAGTAGAAACTGGGACGGGGGCGCGGTCTATGGCTACACCTTC
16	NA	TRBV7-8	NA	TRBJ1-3	CASSMMTGYSGNTIYF	TGTGCCAGCAGCATGATGACGGGCTACTCTGGAAACACCATATATTTT
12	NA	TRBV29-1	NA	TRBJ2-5	CSVGQSQETQYF	TGCAGCGTTGGTCAGAGTCAAGAGACCCAGTACTTC
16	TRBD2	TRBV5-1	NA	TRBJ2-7	CASSLAGGRADYEQYF	TGCGCCAGCAGCTTGGCGGGCGGGAGGGCCGACTACGAGCAGTACTTC
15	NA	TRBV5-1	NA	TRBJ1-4	CASSLDGGQDEKLFF	TGCGCCAGCAGCTTGGATGGGGGGCAGGATGAAAAACTGTTTTTT
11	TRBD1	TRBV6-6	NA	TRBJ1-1	CASSPQGGAFF	TGTGCCAGCAGCCCTCAGGGGGGAGCTTTCTTT
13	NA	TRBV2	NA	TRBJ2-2	CASRGSGTGELFF	TGTGCCAGCAGGGGGAGCGGCACCGGGGAGCTGTTTTTT
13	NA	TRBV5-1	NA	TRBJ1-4	CASSPGTPEKLFF	TGCGCCAGCAGCCCTGGGACACCAGAAAAACTGTTTTTT
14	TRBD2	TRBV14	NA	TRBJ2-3	CASSLSGVTDTQYF	TGTGCCAGCAGCCTTAGCGGGGTGACAGATACGCAGTATTTT
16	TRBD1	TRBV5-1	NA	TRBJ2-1	CASSLQGASSYNEQFF	TGCGCCAGCAGCTTGCAGGGGGCGAGCTCCTACAATGAGCAGTTCTTC
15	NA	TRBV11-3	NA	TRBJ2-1	CASSLGGITNNEQFF	TGTGCCAGCAGCTTAGGAGGGATAACGAACAATGAGCAGTTCTTC
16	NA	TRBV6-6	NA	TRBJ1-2	CASTLGGTGKERGYTF	TGTGCCAGCACCCTCGGCGGGACCGGGAAAGAACGGGGCTACACCTTC
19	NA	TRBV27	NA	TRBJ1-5	CASSLKWGGLDNSNQPQHF	TGTGCCAGCAGTTTAAAGTGGGGCGGTCTAGACAATAGCAATCAGCCCCAGCATTTT
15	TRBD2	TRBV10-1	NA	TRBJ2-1	CASSESGNLYNEQFF	TGCGCCAGCAGTGAGAGCGGGAACCTATACAATGAGCAGTTCTTC
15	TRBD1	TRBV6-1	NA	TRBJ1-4	CASSPPGQANEKLFF	TGTGCCAGCAGTCCTCCGGGACAGGCTAATGAAAAACTGTTTTTT
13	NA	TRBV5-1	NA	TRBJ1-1	CASSFEGYTEAFF	TGCGCCAGCAGCTTCGAGGGGTATACTGAAGCTTTCTTT
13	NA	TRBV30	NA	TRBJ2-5	CAWSVHLMETQYF	TGTGCCTGGAGTGTACACCTTATGGAGACCCAGTACTTC
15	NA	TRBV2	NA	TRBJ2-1	CASSEDRAGYNEQFF	TGTGCCAGCAGTGAAGACAGAGCGGGTTACAATGAGCAGTTCTTC
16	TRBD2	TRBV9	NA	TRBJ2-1	CASSVEGGGASPEQFF	TGTGCCAGCAGCGTAGAAGGCGGGGGGGCCAGCCCTGAGCAGTTCTTC
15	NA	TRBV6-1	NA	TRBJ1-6	CASSDYSLYNSPLHF	TGTGCCAGCAGTGACTACAGCCTATATAATTCACCCCTCCACTTT
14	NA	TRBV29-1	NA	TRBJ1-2	CSVEGGGPNYGYTF	TGCAGCGTTGAGGGGGGTGGACCCAACTATGGCTACACCTTC
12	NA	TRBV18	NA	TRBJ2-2	CASSPNTGELFF	TGTGCCAGCTCGCCTAACACCGGGGAGCTGTTTTTT
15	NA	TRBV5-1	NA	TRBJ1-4	CASSRDRARNEKLFF	TGCGCCAGCAGCCGAGACAGAGCAAGAAATGAAAAACTGTTTTTT
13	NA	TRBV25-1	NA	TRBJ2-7	CASSRGLSYEQYF	TGTGCCAGCAGTCGTGGGCTCTCCTACGAGCAGTACTTC
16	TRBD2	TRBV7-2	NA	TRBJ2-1	CASSLGSSGGANEQFF	TGTGCCAGCAGCTTAGGATCTAGCGGGGGCGCGAATGAGCAGTTCTTC
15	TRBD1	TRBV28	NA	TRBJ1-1	CASSPSLQGGTEAFF	TGTGCCAGCAGTCCTTCACTACAGGGGGGCACTGAAGCTTTCTTT
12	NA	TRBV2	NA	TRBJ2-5	CASSQAGGTQYF	TGTGCCAGCAGTCAAGCCGGGGGGACCCAGTACTTC
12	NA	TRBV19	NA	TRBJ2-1	CASSIQGYEQFF	TGTGCCAGTAGTATCCAGGGCTATGAGCAGTTCTTC
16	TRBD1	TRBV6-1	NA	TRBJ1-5	CASSEQPTGGGQPQHF	TGTGCCAGCAGTGAACAACCGACAGGGGGTGGTCAGCCCCAGCATTTT
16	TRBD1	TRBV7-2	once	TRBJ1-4	CASSLFSGTGREKLFF	TGTGCCAGCAGCTTATTTTCCGGGACAGGGCGCGAAAAACTGTTTTTT
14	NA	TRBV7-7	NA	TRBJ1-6	CASSLGTDGSPLHF	TGTGCTAGCAGCTTGGGGACCGACGGTTCACCCCTCCACTTT
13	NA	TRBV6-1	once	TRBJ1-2	CASTREMNYGYTF	TGTGCCAGCACCCGTGAAATGAACTATGGCTACACCTTC
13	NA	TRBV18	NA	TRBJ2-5	CASSKGRRETQYF	TGTGCCAGCTCAAAGGGTAGGAGAGAGACCCAGTACTTC
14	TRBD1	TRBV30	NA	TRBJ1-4	CAWQPGGWNEKLFF	TGTGCCTGGCAACCAGGGGGCTGGAATGAAAAACTGTTTTTT
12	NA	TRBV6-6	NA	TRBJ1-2	CASVGGDYGYTF	TGTGCCAGCGTGGGGGGGGACTATGGCTACACCTTC
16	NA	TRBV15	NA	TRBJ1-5	CATSRDLPDRNQPQHF	TGTGCCACCAGCAGAGATCTTCCGGACCGCAATCAGCCCCAGCATTTT
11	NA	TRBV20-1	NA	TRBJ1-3	CSARGGGTIYF	TGCAGTGCTAGAGGTGGAGGCACCATATATTTT
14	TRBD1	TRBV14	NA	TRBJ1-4	CASSQDRGFEKLFF	TGTGCCAGCAGCCAGGACAGGGGTTTTGAAAAACTGTTTTTT
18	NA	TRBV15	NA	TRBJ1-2	CATSRGGPTYAQLDGYTF	TGTGCCACCAGCCGAGGGGGGCCCACATACGCCCAGTTGGATGGCTACACCTTC
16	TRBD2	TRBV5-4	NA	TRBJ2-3	CASSLGLAGGTDTQYF	TGTGCCAGCAGCCTGGGACTAGCGGGGGGCACAGATACGCAGTATTTT
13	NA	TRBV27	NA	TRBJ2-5	CASSWQGRETQYF	TGTGCCAGCAGTTGGCAGGGGAGAGAGACCCAGTACTTC
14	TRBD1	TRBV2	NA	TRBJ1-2	CASRRQGPFYGYTF	TGTGCCAGCAGAAGACAGGGGCCCTTCTATGGCTACACCTTC
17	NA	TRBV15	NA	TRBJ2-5	CATSRVLASDLRETQYF	TGTGCCACCAGCAGGGTCCTAGCCAGCGACCTTAGGGAGACCCAGTACTTC
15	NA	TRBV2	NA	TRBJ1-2	CASSEAVGGTYGYTF	TGTGCCAGCAGTGAAGCGGTAGGGGGGACCTATGGCTACACCTTC
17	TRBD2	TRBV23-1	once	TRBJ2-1	CASSQASTSAHYNEQFF	TGCGCCAGCAGTCAAGCTTCGACTAGCGCCCACTACAATGAGCAGTTCTTC
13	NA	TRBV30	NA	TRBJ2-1	CAWSARQGNEQFF	TGTGCCTGGAGTGCCAGACAAGGGAATGAGCAGTTCTTC
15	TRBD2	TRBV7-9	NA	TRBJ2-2	CASSPHSGRSGELFF	TGTGCCAGCAGCCCCCATAGCGGGAGATCCGGGGAGCTGTTTTTT
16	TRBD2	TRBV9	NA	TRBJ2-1	CASSSGGTSAANEQFF	TGTGCCAGCAGCTCAGGTGGGACTAGCGCTGCGAATGAGCAGTTCTTC